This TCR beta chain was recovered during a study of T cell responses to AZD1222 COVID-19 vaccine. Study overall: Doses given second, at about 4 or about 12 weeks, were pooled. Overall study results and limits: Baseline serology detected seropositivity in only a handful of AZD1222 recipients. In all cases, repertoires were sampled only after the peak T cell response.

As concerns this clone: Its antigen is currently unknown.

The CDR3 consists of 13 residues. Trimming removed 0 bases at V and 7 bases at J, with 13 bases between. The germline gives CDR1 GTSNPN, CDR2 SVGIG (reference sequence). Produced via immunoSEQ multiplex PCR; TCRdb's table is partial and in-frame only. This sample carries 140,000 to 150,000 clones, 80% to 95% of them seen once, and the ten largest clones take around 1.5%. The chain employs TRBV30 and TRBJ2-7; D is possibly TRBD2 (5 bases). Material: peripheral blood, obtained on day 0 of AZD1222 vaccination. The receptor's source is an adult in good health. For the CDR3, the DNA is TGTGCCTGGAGTGTAGGACTTTTCTTGGAGCAGTACTTC. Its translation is CAWSVGLFLEQYF.